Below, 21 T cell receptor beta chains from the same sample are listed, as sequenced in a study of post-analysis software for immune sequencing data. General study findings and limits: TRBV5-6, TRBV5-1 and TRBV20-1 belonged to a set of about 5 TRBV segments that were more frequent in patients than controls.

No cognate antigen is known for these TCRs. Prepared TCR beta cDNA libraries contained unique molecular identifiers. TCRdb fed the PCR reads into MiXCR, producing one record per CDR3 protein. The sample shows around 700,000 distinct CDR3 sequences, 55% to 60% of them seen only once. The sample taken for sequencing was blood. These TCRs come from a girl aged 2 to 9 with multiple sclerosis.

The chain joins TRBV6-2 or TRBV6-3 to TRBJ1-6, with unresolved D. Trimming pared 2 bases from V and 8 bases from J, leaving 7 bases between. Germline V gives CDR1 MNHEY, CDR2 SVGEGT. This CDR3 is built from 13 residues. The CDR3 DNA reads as TGTGCCAGCAGTTACCTCCGGGATTCACCCCTCCACTTT. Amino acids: CASSYLRDSPLHF.

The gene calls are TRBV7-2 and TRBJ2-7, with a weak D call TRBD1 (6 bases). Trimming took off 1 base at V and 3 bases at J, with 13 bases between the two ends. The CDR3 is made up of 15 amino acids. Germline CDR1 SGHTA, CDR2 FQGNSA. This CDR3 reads CASSLGPGHIYEQYF. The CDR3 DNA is TGTGCCAGCAGCTTAGGCCCGGGACACATCTACGAGCAGTACTTC.

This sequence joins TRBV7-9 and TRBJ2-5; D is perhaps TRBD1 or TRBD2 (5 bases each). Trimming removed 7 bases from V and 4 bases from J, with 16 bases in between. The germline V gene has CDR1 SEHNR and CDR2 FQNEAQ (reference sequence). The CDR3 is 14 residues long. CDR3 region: CASTQRGAGETQYF. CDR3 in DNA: TGTGCCAGCACCCAAAGAGGGGCGGGAGAGACCCAGTACTTC.

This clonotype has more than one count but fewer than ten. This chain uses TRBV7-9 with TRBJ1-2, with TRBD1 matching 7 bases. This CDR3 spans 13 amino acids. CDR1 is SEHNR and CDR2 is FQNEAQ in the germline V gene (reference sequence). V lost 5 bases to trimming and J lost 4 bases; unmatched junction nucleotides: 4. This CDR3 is CASSPRDSYGYTF. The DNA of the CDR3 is TGTGCCAGCAGCCCCCGGGACAGCTATGGCTACACCTTC.

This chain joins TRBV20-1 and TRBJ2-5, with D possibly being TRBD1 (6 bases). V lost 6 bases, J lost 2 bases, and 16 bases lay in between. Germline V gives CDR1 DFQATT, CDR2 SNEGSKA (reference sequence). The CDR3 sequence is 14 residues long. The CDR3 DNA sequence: TGCAGTGCCCTTGAGGGGGACCCTCAAGAGACCCAGTACTTC. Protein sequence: CSALEGDPQETQYF.

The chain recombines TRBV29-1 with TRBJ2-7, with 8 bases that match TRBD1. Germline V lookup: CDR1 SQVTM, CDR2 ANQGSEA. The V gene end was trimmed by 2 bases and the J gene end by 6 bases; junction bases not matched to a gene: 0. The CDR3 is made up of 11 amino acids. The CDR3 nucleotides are TGCAGCGTTGAAACAGGGGGCGAGCAGTACTTC. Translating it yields CSVETGGEQYF.

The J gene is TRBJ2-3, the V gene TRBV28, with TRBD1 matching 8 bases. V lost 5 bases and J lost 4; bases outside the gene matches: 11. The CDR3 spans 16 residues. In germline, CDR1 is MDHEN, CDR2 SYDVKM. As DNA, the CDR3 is TGTGCCAGCAGTCCAGCGGACAGGGTCTTCGCAGATACGCAGTATTTT. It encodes CASSPADRVFADTQYF. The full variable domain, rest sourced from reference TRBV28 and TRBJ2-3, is DVKVTQSSRYLVKRTGEKVFLECVQDMDHENMFWYRQDPGLGLRLIYFSYDVKMKEKGDIPEGYSVSREKKERFSLILESASTNQTSMYLCASSPADRVFADTQYFGPGTRLTVL.

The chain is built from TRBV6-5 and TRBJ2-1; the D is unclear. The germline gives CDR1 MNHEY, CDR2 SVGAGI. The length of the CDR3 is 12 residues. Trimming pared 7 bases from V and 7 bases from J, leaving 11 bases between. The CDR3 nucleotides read TGTGCCAGCACCTCCGGGTTAAATGAGCAGTTCTTC. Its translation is CASTSGLNEQFF.

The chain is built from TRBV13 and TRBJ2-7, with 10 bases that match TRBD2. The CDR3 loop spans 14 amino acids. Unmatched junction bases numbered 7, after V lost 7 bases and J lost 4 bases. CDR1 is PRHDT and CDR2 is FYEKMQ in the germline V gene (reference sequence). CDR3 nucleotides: TGTGCCAGCAAACGGCTAGCGGGAGATTACGAGCAGTACTTC. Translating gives CASKRLAGDYEQYF. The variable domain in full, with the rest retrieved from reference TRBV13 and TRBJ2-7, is AAGVIQSPRHLIKEKRETATLKCYPIPRHDTVYWYQQGPGQDPQFLISFYEKMQSDKGSIPDRFSAQQFSDYHSELNMSSLELGDSALYFCASKRLAGDYEQYFGPGTRLTVT.

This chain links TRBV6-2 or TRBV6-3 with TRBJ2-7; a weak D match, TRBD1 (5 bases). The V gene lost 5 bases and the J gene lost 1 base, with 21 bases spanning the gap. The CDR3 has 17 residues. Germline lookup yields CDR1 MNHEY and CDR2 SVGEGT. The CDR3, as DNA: TGTGCCAGCAGTAACGCCCTGGGGAAAGGGGCTTCCTACGAGCAGTACTTC. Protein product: CASSNALGKGASYEQYF.

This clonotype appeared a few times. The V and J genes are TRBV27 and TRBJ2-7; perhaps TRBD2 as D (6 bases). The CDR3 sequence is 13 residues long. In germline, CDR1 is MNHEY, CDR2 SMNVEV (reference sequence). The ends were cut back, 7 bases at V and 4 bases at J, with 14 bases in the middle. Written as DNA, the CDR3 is TGTGCCAGCAAGGAGGGAGCGTATTACGAGCAGTACTTC. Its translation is CASKEGAYYEQYF.

Here the CDR3 reads CASSYSNPPAFF. The CDR3 DNA reads TGTGCCAGCAGTTACTCGAACCCGCCGGCTTTCTTT. This chain uses TRBV6-6 with TRBJ1-1, with D hard to call. CDR3 size: 12 residues. The germline CDR1 and CDR2 sequences are MNHNY and SVGAGI (reference sequence). V shed 0 bases and J shed 11 bases, with 10 bases lying between them.

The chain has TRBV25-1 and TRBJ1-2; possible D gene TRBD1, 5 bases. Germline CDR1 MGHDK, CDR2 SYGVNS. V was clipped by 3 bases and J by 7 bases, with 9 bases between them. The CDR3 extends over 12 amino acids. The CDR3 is CASSESGPGYTF. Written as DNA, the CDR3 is TGTGCCAGCAGTGAGTCGGGGCCTGGCTACACCTTC.

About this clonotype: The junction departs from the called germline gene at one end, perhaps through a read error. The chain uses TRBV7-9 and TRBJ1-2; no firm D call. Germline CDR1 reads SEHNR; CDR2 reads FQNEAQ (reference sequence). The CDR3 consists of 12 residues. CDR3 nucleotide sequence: TGTACCAGCCTTAAGCTCGGGTGTGGCTACACCTTC. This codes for CTSLKLGCGYTF. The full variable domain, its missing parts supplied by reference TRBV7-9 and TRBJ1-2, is DTGVSQNPRHKITKRGQNVTFRCDPISEHNRLYWYRQTLGQGPEFLTYFQNEAQLEKSRLLSDRFSAERPKGSFSTLEIQRTEQGDSAMYLCTSLKLGCGYTFGSGTRLTVV.

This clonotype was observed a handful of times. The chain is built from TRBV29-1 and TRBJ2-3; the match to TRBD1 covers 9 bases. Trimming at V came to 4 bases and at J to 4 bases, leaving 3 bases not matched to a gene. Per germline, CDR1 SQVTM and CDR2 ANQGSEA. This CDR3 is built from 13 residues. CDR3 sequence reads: CSVGGQGADTQYF. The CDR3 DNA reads TGCAGCGTTGGGGGACAGGGAGCAGATACGCAGTATTTT.

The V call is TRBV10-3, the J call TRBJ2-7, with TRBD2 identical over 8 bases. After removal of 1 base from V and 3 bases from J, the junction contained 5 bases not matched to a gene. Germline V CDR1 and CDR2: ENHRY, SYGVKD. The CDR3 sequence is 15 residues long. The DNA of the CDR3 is TGTGCCATCAGTGAGTTCGCGGGGGGCAGCTACGAGCAGTACTTC. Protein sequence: CAISEFAGGSYEQYF.

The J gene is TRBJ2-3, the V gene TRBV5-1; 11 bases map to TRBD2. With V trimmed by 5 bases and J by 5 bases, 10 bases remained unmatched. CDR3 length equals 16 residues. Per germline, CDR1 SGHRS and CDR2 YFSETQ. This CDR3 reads CASSSLGTSGRDTQYF. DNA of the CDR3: TGCGCCAGCAGTAGTCTCGGGACTAGCGGAAGAGATACGCAGTATTTT.

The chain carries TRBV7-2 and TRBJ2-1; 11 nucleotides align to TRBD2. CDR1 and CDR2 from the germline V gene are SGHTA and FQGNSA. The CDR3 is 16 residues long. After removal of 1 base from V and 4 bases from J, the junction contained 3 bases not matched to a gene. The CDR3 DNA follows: TGTGCCAGCAGCTTAGTGGGGACTAGCGGATACAATGAGCAGTTCTTC. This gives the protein CASSLVGTSGYNEQFF.

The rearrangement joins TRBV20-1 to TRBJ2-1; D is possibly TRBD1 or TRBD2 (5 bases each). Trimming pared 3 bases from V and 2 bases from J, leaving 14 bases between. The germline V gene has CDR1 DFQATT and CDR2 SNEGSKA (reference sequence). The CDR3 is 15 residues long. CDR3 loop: CSARISGTPYNEQFF. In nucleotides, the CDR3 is TGCAGTGCTAGGATCTCAGGGACCCCCTACAATGAGCAGTTCTTC.

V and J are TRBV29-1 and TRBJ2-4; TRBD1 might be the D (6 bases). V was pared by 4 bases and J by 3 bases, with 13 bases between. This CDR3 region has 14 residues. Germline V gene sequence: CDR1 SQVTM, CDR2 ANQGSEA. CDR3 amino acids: CSVGGGHLKNIQYF. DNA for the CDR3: TGCAGCGTTGGAGGGGGACACCTCAAAAACATTCAGTACTTC.

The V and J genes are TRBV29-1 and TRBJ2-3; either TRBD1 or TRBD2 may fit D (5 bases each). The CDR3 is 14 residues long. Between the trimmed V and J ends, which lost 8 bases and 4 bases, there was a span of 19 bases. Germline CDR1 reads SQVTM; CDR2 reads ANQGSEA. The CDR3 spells CSTTPGTPSDTQYF. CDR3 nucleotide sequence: TGCAGCACAACTCCCGGGACGCCCTCAGATACGCAGTATTTT.